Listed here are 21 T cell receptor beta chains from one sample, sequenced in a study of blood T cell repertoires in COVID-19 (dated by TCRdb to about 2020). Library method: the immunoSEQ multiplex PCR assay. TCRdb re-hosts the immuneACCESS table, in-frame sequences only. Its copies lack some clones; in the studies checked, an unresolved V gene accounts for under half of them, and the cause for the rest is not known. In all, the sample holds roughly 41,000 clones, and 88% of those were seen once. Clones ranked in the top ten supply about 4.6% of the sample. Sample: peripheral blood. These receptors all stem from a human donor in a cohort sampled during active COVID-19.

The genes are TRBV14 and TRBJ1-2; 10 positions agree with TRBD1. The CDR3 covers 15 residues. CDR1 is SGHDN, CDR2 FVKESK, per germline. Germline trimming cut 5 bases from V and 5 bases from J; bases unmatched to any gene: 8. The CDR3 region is CASSTRDRGWYGYTF. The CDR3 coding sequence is TGTGCCAGCAGCACTCGGGACAGGGGCTGGTATGGCTACACCTTC.

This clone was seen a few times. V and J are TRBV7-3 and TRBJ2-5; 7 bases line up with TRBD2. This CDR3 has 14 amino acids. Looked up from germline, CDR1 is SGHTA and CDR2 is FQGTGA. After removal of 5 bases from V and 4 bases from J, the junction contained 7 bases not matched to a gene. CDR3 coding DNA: TGTGCCAGCAGCACTATGGGCGGGGGAGAGACCCAGTACTTC. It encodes CASSTMGGGETQYF.

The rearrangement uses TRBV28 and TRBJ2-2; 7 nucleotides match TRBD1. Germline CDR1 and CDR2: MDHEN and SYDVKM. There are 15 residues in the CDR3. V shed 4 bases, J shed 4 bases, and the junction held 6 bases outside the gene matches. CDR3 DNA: TGTGCCAGCAGTTACCCGGCAGGGGGCACCGGGGAGCTGTTTTTT. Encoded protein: CASSYPAGGTGELFF.

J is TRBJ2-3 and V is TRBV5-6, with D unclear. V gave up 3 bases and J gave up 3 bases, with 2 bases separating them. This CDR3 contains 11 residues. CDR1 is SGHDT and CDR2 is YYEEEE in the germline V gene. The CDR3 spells CASSSTDTQYF. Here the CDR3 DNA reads TGTGCCAGCAGCTCGACAGATACGCAGTATTTT.

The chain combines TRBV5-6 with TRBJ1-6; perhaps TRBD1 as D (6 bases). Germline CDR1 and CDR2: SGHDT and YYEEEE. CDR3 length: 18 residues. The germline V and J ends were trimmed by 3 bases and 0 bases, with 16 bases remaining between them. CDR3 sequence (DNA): TGTGCCAGCAGCTCAAAAGTTTCAGGGGTCTCCTATAATTCACCCCTCCACTTT. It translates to CASSSKVSGVSYNSPLHF.

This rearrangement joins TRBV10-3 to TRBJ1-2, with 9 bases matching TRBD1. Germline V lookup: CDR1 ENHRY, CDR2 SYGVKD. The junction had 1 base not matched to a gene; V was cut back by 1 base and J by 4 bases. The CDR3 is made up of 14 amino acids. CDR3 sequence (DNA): TGTGCCATCAGTGAGTTGACAGGGGGCTATGGCTACACCTTC. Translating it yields CAISELTGGYGYTF.

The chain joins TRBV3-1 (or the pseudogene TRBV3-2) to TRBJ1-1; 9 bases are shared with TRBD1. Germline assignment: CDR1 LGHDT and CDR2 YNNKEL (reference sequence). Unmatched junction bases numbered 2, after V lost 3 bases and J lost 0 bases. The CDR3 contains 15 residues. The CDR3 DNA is TGTGCCAGCAGCCAGGGACAGGGCCTGAACACTGAAGCTTTCTTT. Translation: CASSQGQGLNTEAFF.

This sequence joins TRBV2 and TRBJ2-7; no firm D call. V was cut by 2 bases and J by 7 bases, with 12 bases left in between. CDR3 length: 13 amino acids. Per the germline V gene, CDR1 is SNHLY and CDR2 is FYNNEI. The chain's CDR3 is CASSESLLREQYF. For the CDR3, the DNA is TGTGCCAGCAGTGAAAGTCTGTTGAGAGAGCAGTACTTC. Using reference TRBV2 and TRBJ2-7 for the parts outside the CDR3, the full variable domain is EPEVTQTPSHQVTQMGQEVILRCVPISNHLYFYWYRQILGQKVEFLVSFYNNEISEKSEIFDDQFSVERPDGSNFTLKIRSTKLEDSAMYFCASSESLLREQYFGPGTRLTVT.

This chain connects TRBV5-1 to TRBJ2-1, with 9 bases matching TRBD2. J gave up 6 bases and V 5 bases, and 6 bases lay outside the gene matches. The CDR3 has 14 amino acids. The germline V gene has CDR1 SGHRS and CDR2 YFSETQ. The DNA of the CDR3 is TGCGCCAGCAGAAGGACTAGCGACTCCAATGAGCAGTTCTTC. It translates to CASRRTSDSNEQFF.

The CDR3 loop is CSASSRISNQPQHF. As DNA, the CDR3 is TGCAGCGCCAGTTCTAGGATTAGCAATCAGCCCCAGCATTTT. The chain carries TRBV20-1 and TRBJ1-5, with D unclear. From germline, CDR1 is DFQATT and CDR2 SNEGSKA (reference sequence). The CDR3 runs to 14 residues.

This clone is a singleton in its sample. The CDR3 nucleotides are TGTGCCAGCAGTTACTCGCGGGGAGAGGGCGAGCAGTACTTC. It codes for CASSYSRGEGEQYF. The J gene is TRBJ2-7, the V gene TRBV6-5, with TRBD2 as a possible D gene (6 bases). Germline V gene data show CDR1 as MNHEY and CDR2 as SVGAGI. CDR3 length equals 14 residues. Deletions cut 0 bases from V and 6 bases from J, with 12 bases between.

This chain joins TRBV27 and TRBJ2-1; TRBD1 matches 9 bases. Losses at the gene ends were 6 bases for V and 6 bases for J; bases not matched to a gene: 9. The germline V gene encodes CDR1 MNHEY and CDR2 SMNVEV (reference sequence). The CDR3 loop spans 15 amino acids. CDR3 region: CASRPTGQGLNEQFF. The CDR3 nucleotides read TGTGCCAGCAGACCGACGGGACAGGGACTCAATGAGCAGTTCTTC.

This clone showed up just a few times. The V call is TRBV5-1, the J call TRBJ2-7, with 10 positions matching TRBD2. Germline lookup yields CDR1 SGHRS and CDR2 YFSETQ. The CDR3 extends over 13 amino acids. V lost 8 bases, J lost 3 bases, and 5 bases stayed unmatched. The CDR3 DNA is TGCGCCAGTACCGCTAGCGGGAGCTACGAGCAGTACTTC. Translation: CASTASGSYEQYF.

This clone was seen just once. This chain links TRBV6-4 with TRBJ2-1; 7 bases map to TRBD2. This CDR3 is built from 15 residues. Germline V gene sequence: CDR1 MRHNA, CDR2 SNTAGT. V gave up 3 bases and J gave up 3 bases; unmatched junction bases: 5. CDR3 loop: CASSEGTKYYNEQFF. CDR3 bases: TGTGCCAGCAGTGAAGGGACTAAATACTACAATGAGCAGTTCTTC.

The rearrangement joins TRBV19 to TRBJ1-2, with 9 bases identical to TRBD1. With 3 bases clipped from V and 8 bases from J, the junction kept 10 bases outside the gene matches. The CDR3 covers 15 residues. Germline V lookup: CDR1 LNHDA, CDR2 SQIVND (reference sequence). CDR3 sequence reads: CASSIRGQGVLGYTF. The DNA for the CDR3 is TGTGCCAGTAGTATTAGGGGACAGGGAGTTTTAGGCTACACCTTC.

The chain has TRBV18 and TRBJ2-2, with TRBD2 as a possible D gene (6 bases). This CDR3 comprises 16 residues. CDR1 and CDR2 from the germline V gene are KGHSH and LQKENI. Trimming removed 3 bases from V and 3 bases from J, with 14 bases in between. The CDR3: CASSPSIGGDTGELFF. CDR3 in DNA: TGTGCCAGCTCACCCTCCATTGGCGGGGACACCGGGGAGCTGTTTTTT.

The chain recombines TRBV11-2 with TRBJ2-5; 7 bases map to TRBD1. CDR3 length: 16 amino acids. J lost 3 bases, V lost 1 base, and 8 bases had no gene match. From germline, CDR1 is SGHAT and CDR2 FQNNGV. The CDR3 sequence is CASSLGWGTEEETQYF. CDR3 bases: TGTGCCAGCAGCTTAGGGTGGGGGACAGAGGAAGAGACCCAGTACTTC.

The CDR3 loop is CASSYSLEGRQPQHF. The DNA for the CDR3 is TGTGCCAGCAGTTACTCGTTGGAGGGAAGACAGCCCCAGCATTTT. This chain uses TRBV6-2 or TRBV6-3 with TRBJ1-5; the D is unclear. V lost 0 bases to trimming and J lost 7 bases, with 13 bases between them. Germline CDR1 MNHEY, CDR2 SVGEGT. The CDR3 contains 15 residues.

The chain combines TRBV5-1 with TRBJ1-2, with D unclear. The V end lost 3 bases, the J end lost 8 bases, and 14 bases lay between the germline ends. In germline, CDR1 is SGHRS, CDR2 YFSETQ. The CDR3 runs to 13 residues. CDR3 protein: CASSSRILEGYTF. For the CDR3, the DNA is TGCGCCAGCAGCTCGCGGATCTTAGAAGGCTACACCTTC.

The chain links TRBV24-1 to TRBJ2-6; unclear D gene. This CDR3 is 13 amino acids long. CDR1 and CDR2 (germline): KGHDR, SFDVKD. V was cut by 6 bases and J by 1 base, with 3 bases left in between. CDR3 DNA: TGTGCCACCAGTCTTTCTGGGGCCAACGTCCTGACTTTC. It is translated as CATSLSGANVLTF.

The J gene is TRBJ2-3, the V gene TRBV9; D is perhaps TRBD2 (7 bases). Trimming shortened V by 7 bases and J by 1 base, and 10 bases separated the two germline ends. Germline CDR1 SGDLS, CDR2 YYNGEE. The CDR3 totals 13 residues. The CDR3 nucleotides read TGTGCCAGCGGGAGGGGGGGCACAGATACGCAGTATTTT. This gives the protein CASGRGGTDTQYF.